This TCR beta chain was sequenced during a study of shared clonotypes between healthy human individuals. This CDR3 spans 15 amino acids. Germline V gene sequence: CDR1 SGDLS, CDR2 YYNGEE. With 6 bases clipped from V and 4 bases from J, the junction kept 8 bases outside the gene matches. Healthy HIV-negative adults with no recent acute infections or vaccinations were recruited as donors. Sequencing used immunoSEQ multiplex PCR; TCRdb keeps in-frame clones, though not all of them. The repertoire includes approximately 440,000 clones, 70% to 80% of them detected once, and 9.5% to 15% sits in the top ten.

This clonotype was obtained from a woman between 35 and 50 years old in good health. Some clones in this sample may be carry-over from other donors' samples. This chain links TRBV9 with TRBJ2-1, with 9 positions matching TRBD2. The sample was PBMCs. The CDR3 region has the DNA TGTGCCAGCACTCCCGGGACTAGCCTTTACAATGAGCAGTTCTTC. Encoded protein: CASTPGTSLYNEQFF. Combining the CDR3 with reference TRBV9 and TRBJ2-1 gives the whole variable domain DSGVTQTPKHLITATGQRVTLRCSPRSGDLSVYWYQQSLDQGLQFLIQYYNGEERAKGNILERFSAQQFPDLHSELNLSSLELGDSALYFCASTPGTSLYNEQFFGPGTRLTVL.